These 21 T cell receptor beta chains originate from one sample sequenced in a study of control samples from healthy donors and cancer patients. Data came from immunoSEQ multiplex PCR; TCRdb stores just in-frame clones and leaves some out. The repertoire includes some 130,000 clones, 90% of them detected once, and about 2.3% sits in the top ten. Source material: blood. These receptors all come from a man aged 40-55 years in good health.

This rearrangement joins TRBV6-5 to TRBJ1-2; 7 bases map to TRBD1. The CDR3 is made up of 14 amino acids. After removal of 3 bases from V and 7 bases from J, the junction contained 8 bases not matched to a gene. The V gene's germline CDR1 is MNHEY and CDR2 SVGAGI. CDR3 nucleotide sequence: TGTGCCAGCAGTTATAACAACAGGGGCGGTGGCTACACCTTC. This translates into CASSYNNRGGGYTF.

The chain couples TRBV28 to TRBJ1-3, with D uncertain. Germline V gene lookup returns CDR1 MDHEN and CDR2 SYDVKM. V was pared by 3 bases and J by 5 bases, with 11 bases between. This CDR3 is built from 14 residues. CDR3 in amino acids: CASSFLGARNTIYF. For the CDR3, the DNA is TGTGCCAGCAGTTTCCTAGGAGCAAGAAACACCATATATTTT. Together with reference TRBV28 and TRBJ1-3, the CDR3 gives the full variable domain: DVKVTQSSRYLVKRTGEKVFLECVQDMDHENMFWYRQDPGLGLRLIYFSYDVKMKEKGDIPEGYSVSREKKERFSLILESASTNQTSMYLCASSFLGARNTIYFGEGSWLTVV.

This clone showed up just once. V and J are TRBV24-1 and TRBJ2-1; D remains ambiguous. Germline-derived CDR1 and CDR2 are KGHDR and SFDVKD. Trimming removed 1 base at V and 7 bases at J, with 7 bases between. The CDR3 covers 13 residues. CDR3 loop: CATSDFPANEQFF. The CDR3 DNA reads as TGTGCCACCAGTGATTTCCCGGCGAATGAGCAGTTCTTC.

V and J are TRBV2 and TRBJ1-5; no reliable D call. CDR3 size: 13 residues. Trimming pared 2 bases from V and 5 bases from J, leaving 7 bases between. From germline, CDR1 is SNHLY and CDR2 FYNNEI. The chain's CDR3 is CASSERPDQPQHF. CDR3 DNA sequence: TGTGCCAGCAGTGAACGCCCGGATCAGCCCCAGCATTTT.

The rearrangement uses TRBV5-4 and TRBJ2-1; TRBD2 matches at 10 bases. The CDR3 is made up of 15 amino acids. V trimming: 4 bases; J trimming: 3 bases; junction bases outside the gene matches: 4. In germline, CDR1 is SGHNT, CDR2 YYREEE (reference sequence). The CDR3 reads CASSIQRGGYNEQFF. DNA of the CDR3: TGTGCCAGCAGCATTCAGCGGGGGGGCTACAATGAGCAGTTCTTC.

The chain combines TRBV2 with TRBJ2-1, with TRBD1 matching 9 bases. Germline values: CDR1 SNHLY, CDR2 FYNNEI. J lost 14 bases, V lost 6 bases, and 11 bases had no gene match. This CDR3 spans 13 amino acids. CDR3 region: CASRGTGFTREFF. The CDR3 DNA reads TGTGCCAGCAGGGGGACAGGGTTCACGCGGGAGTTCTTC. The full variable domain, its missing parts supplied by reference TRBV2 and TRBJ2-1, is EPEVTQTPSHQVTQMGQEVILRCVPISNHLYFYWYRQILGQKVEFLVSFYNNEISEKSEIFDDQFSVERPDGSNFTLKIRSTKLEDSAMYFCASRGTGFTREFFGPGTRLTVL.

The chain carries TRBV4-1 and TRBJ1-2; 10 nucleotides agree with TRBD1. This CDR3 is 14 amino acids long. V shed 5 bases and J 8 bases; nucleotides not matched to a gene: 8. Germline assignment: CDR1 MGHRA and CDR2 YSYEKL. CDR3 loop: CASSDPGTGVGYTF. The CDR3 coding sequence is TGCGCCAGCAGCGACCCCGGGACAGGGGTCGGCTACACCTTC.

The rearrangement uses TRBV12-3 or TRBV12-4 and TRBJ1-2; a weak D match, TRBD1 (5 bases). The CDR3 length is 13 residues. The ends were cut back, 3 bases at V and 4 bases at J, with 9 bases in the middle. This chain's CDR3 is CASSLEGLYGYTF. CDR3 DNA sequence: TGTGCCAGCAGTTTGGAGGGGCTCTATGGCTACACCTTC.

The rearrangement links TRBV19 to TRBJ1-4; 12 bases match TRBD1. The trim removed 5 bases at V and 10 bases at J, leaving 8 bases unmatched. The CDR3 totals 15 residues. CDR1 is LNHDA and CDR2 is SQIVND in the germline V gene (reference sequence). CDR3 DNA: TGTGCCAGTAGTTACCTACCGGGACAGGGGGCAAAACTGTTTTTT. Its protein is CASSYLPGQGAKLFF.

The chain combines TRBV20-1 with TRBJ2-3, with D possibly matching TRBD1 (6 bases). V lost 3 bases to trimming and J lost 4 bases, with 14 bases between them. The CDR3 runs to 14 residues. Germline values: CDR1 DFQATT, CDR2 SNEGSKA (reference sequence). In DNA form, the CDR3 reads TGCAGTGCTAGTATTCGGCAGGGGTCAGATACGCAGTATTTT. Protein product: CSASIRQGSDTQYF.

V gene TRBV2 combines with J gene TRBJ2-2; tentatively, D is TRBD1 or TRBD2 (6 bases each). CDR1 is SNHLY, CDR2 FYNNEI, per germline. V dropped 6 bases and J dropped 6 bases, with 17 bases sitting between them. This CDR3 region has 15 residues. The DNA of the CDR3 is TGTGCCAGCAGCCTCGGGGTGGGGGGCCCCGGGGAGCTGTTTTTT. This encodes CASSLGVGGPGELFF. The variable domain in full, completed from reference TRBV2 and TRBJ2-2, reads EPEVTQTPSHQVTQMGQEVILRCVPISNHLYFYWYRQILGQKVEFLVSFYNNEISEKSEIFDDQFSVERPDGSNFTLKIRSTKLEDSAMYFCASSLGVGGPGELFFGEGSRLTVL.

This chain links TRBV10-3 with TRBJ2-7; weak D call: TRBD1 (5 bases). With 2 bases removed from V and 0 bases from J, the gap between germline ends came to 11 bases. The V gene's germline CDR1 is ENHRY and CDR2 SYGVKD. CDR3 length equals 15 residues. DNA for the CDR3: TGTGCCATCAGTGAGATGACAGTCAACTCCTACGAGCAGTACTTC. This gives the protein CAISEMTVNSYEQYF.

This sequence joins TRBV5-1 and TRBJ2-5; no clear D. The CDR3 covers 13 residues. Trimming took 3 bases from V and 5 from J, leaving 11 bases between them. In germline, CDR1 is SGHRS, CDR2 YFSETQ. The CDR3 nucleotides read TGCGCCAGCAGCTCCCGTCCACCGGAGACCCAGTACTTC. Encoded protein: CASSSRPPETQYF.

This chain uses TRBV7-2 with TRBJ1-5; D ambiguous. Trimming removed 5 bases at V and 1 base at J, with 21 bases between. Germline-derived CDR1 and CDR2 are SGHTA and FQGNSA. This CDR3 spans 18 amino acids. The CDR3 DNA sequence: TGTGCCAGCAGCACTCAAAGGTTCTCGGGAGGGAGCAATCAGCCCCAGCATTTT. Encoded protein: CASSTQRFSGGSNQPQHF.

The chain employs TRBV19 and TRBJ2-3, with D unclear. Per germline, CDR1 LNHDA and CDR2 SQIVND (reference sequence). The V end lost 3 bases, the J end lost 2 bases, and 9 bases lay between the germline ends. The length of the CDR3 is 14 residues. In DNA, the CDR3 is TGTGCCAGTAGTATCGGTCAGAACACAGATACGCAGTATTTT. Protein: CASSIGQNTDTQYF. Complete variable domain (other parts from reference TRBV19 and TRBJ2-3): DGGITQSPKYLFRKEGQNVTLSCEQNLNHDAMYWYRQDPGQGLRLIYYSQIVNDFQKGDIAEGYSVSREKKESFPLTVTSAQKNPTAFYLCASSIGQNTDTQYFGPGTRLTVL.

The J gene is TRBJ1-2, the V gene TRBV6-5, with a tentative D call TRBD1 (5 bases). The CDR3 runs 14 residues. Deletions cut 5 bases from V and 3 bases from J, with 13 bases between. The germline V gene encodes CDR1 MNHEY and CDR2 SVGAGI. CDR3 sequence (DNA): TGTGCCAGCAGTATCGGGGGAAGCTACTATGGCTACACCTTC. Protein sequence: CASSIGGSYYGYTF.

This clone was detected once. Here the CDR3 reads CASSFSSLQPLEQYF. For the CDR3, the DNA is TGTGCCAGCAGTTTTTCTTCTCTGCAGCCCTTAGAGCAGTACTTC. The genes are TRBV28 and TRBJ2-7; D is unclear. CDR3 length: 15 amino acids. Trimming left V 3 bases short and J 7 bases short, with 19 bases between. The germline CDR1 and CDR2 sequences are MDHEN and SYDVKM.

The chain has TRBV21-1 and TRBJ2-1. TRBV21-1 is a listed pseudogene. The CDR3 is 12 residues long. The CDR3 reads CASLIAGTEQFF. CDR3 DNA: TGTGCCAGCCTAATAGCAGGAACTGAGCAGTTCTTC.

The J gene is TRBJ1-2, the V gene TRBV2; no clear D. V was trimmed by 2 bases and J by 7 bases, leaving 14 bases between them. Germline-derived CDR1 and CDR2 are SNHLY and FYNNEI. This CDR3 has 14 residues. CDR3 sequence (DNA): TGTGCCAGCAGTGAAAGGGCGATGGATAGTGGCTACACCTTC. Encoded protein: CASSERAMDSGYTF.

This sequence joins TRBV7-9 and TRBJ2-3, with 10 bases that match TRBD2. CDR3 length: 18 amino acids. Trimming at V came to 5 bases and at J to 2 bases, leaving 13 bases not matched to a gene. Germline CDR1 reads SEHNR; CDR2 reads FQNEAQ (reference sequence). The CDR3 here is CASSGPLFLAGDTDTQYF. As DNA, the CDR3 is TGTGCCAGCAGCGGACCCTTGTTCCTAGCGGGGGACACAGATACGCAGTATTTT.

The V gene is TRBV29-1, the J gene TRBJ1-3; D may be TRBD1 (5 bases). CDR3 length equals 13 residues. The germline V and J ends were trimmed by 7 bases and 4 bases, with 14 bases remaining between them. In germline, CDR1 is SQVTM, CDR2 ANQGSEA. The chain's CDR3 is CSAQWDRGNTIYF. The CDR3 coding sequence is TGCAGCGCCCAGTGGGACCGAGGAAACACCATATATTTT.